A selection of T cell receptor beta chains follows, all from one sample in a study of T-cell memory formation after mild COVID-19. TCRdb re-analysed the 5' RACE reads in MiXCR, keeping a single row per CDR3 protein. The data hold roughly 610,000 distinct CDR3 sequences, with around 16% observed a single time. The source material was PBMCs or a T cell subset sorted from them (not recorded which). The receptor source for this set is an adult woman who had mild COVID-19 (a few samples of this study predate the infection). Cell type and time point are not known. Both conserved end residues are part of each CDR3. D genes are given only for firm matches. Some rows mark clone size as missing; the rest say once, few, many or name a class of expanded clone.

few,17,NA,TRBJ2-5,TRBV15,TGTGCCACCAGCAGAGAGATGTGGGCGTTGAATGGGGAGACCCAGTACTTC,CATSREMWALNGETQYF
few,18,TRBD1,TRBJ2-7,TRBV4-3,TGCGCCAGCAGCCAAGCGCAGGGGGCCCAGGGGGCTTCCCACGAGCAGTACTTC,CASSQAQGAQGASHEQYF
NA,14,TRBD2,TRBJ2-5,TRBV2,TGTGCCAGCAGTGAGACGGGGGGTAAAGAGACCCAGTACTTC,CASSETGGKETQYF
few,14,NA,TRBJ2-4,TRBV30,TGTGCCTGGAGCGGGACACCTAACGGGAACATTCAGTACTTC,CAWSGTPNGNIQYF
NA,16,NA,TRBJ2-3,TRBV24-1,TGTGCCACCAGTGGAGTGTGGGGGTCTCGGACAGATACGCAGTATTTT,CATSGVWGSRTDTQYF
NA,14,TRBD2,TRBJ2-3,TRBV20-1,TGCAGTGCTAGTGTGGCGGGGGTCACAGATACGCAGTATTTT,CSASVAGVTDTQYF
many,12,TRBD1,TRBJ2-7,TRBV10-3,TGTGCCATAGGGACAGGGTCCTACGAGCAGTACTTC,CAIGTGSYEQYF
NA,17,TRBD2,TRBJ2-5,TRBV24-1,TGTGCCACCAGTGATTTAACCGCTAGCGGGTTACAAGAGACCCAGTACTTC,CATSDLTASGLQETQYF
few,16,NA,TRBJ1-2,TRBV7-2,TGTGCCAGCAGCTCCAATTCCCGAGGCGGGGTTCACGGCTACACCTTC,CASSSNSRGGVHGYTF
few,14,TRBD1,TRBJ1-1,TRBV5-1,TGCGCCAGCAGCGTAGGGGACAGAAACACTGAAGCTTTCTTT,CASSVGDRNTEAFF
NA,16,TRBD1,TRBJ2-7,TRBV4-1,TGCGCCAGCAGCCAAGCTTTGGGCAGGGGGCCTTACGAGCAGTACTTC,CASSQALGRGPYEQYF
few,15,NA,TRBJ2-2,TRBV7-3,TGTGCCAGCAGCTTAGGGACTGCCCGTCACGGGGAGCTGTTTTTT,CASSLGTARHGELFF
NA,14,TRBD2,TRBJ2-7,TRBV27,TGTGCCAGCGGCCCGGGGGGGGGCTCCTACGAGCAGTACTTC,CASGPGGGSYEQYF
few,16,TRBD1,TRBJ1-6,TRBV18,TGTGCCAGCTCACCCGGACAGGGTTTGGATAATTCACCCCTCCACTTT,CASSPGQGLDNSPLHF
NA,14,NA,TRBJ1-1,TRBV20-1,TGCAGTGCTAGAGTATCAGGGCGGGTCACTGAAGCTTTCTTT,CSARVSGRVTEAFF
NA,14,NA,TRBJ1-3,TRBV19,TGTGCCAGTAGTATAGCTGGGACTGGAAACACCATATATTTT,CASSIAGTGNTIYF
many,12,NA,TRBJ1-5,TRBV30,TGTGCCTGGAGTGTATATAATCAGCCCCAGCATTTT,CAWSVYNQPQHF
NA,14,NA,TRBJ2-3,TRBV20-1,TGCAGTGCTAGTAAAGCGGTTGGCACAGATACGCAGTATTTT,CSASKAVGTDTQYF
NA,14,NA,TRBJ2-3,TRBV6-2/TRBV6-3,TGTGCCAGCAGCTCGGAACTAGAAGCAGATACGCAGTATTTT,CASSSELEADTQYF
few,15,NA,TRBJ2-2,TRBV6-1,TGTGCCAGCAGTGAAACCCTCCAGGGGGGCGGGGAGCTGTTTTTT,CASSETLQGGGELFF
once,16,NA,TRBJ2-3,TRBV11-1,TGTGCCAGCAGCCCGGAGCGCTTCAGTAGCACAGATACGCAGTATTTT,CASSPERFSSTDTQYF
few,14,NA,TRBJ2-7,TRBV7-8,TGTGCCAGCAGCTTAGCCATCGTGGAGGTCGAGCAGTACTTC,CASSLAIVEVEQYF
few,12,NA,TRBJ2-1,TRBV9,TGTGCCAGCAGCGGCCCCTCGGGTGAGCAGTTCTTC,CASSGPSGEQFF
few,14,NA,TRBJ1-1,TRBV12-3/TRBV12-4,TGTGCCAGCAGTTTCAGGGGACGAGGGGATGGAGCTTTCTTT,CASSFRGRGDGAFF
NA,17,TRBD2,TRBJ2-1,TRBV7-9,TGTGCCAGCAGCTCAGGGGAGGCTAGCGGGCCATACAATGAGCAGTTCTTC,CASSSGEASGPYNEQFF
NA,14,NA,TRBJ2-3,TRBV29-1,TGCAGCGTTGACTGGGCTAGCAGCACAGATACGCAGTATTTT,CSVDWASSTDTQYF
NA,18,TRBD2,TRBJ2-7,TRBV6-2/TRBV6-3,TGTGCCAGCAGCTTCACCGGGACTAGCGGCCTATTCTCCTACGAGCAGTACTTC,CASSFTGTSGLFSYEQYF
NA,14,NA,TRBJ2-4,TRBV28,TGTGCCAGCACCCTGACAGGGGCGGGAGGCATTCAGTACTTC,CASTLTGAGGIQYF
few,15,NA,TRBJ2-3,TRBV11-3,TGTGCCAGCAGCCACGTAGGGGACGACACAGATACGCAGTATTTT,CASSHVGDDTDTQYF
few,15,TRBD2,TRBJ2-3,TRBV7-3,TGTGCCAGCAGACTCGGACTAGCGGACACAGATACGCAGTATTTT,CASRLGLADTDTQYF
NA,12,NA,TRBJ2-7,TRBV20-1,TGCAGTGCCCCAGCCCGGGCCTACGAGCAGTACTTC,CSAPARAYEQYF
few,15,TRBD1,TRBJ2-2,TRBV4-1,TGCGCCAGCAGCCAGGACAGGGGGATCACCGGGGAGCTGTTTTTT,CASSQDRGITGELFF
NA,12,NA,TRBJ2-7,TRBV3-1,TGTGCCAGCAGCCAACCAGGGGACGAGCAGTACTTC,CASSQPGDEQYF
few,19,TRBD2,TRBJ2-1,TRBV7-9,TGTGCCAGCAGGATTCGGGAGGGCCTGCGCAGAAGCTCCTACAATGAGCAGTTCTTC,CASRIREGLRRSSYNEQFF
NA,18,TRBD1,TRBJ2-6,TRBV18,TGTGCCAGCTCAATGTACGGGACAGCCGTATCTGGGGCCAACGTCCTGACTTTC,CASSMYGTAVSGANVLTF
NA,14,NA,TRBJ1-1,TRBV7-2,TGTGCCAGCAGCTTATTCAGGGACCACACTGAAGCTTTCTTT,CASSLFRDHTEAFF
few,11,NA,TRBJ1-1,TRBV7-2,TGTGCCAGCAGCTCCTACACTGAAGCTTTCTTT,CASSSYTEAFF
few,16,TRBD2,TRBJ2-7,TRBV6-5,TGTGCCAGCGGCGGACTAGCGGGAGGTATTTCCTACGAGCAGTACTTC,CASGGLAGGISYEQYF
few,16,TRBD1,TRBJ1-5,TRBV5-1,TGCGCCAGCAGCCTCGGGACAGGGGATAACAATCAGCCCCAGCATTTT,CASSLGTGDNNQPQHF
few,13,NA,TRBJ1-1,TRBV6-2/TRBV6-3,TGTGCCAGCGAGCTGGGGGCGAACACTGAAGCTTTCTTT,CASELGANTEAFF
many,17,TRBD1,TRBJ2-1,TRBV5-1,TGCGCCAGCAGCTTGGAACCGGGACAGGGAGGCTACAATGAGCAGTTCTTC,CASSLEPGQGGYNEQFF
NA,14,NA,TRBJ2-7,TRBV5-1,TGCGCCAGCAGCTTGATATCCCTGAATGGGAGGAGGCACTTC,CASSLISLNGRRHF
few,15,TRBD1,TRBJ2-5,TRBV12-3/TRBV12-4,TGTGCCAGCAGCCCCCAAGGGACAGAAAAAGAGACCCAGTACTTC,CASSPQGTEKETQYF
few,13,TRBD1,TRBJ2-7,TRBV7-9,TGTGCCAGCAGCCCCCCGACAGGGGGCGAGCAGTACTTC,CASSPPTGGEQYF
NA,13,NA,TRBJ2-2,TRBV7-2,TGTGCCAGCAGCCTGACTAGCACCGGGGAGCTGTTTTTT,CASSLTSTGELFF
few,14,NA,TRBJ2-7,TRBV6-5,TGTGCCAGCAGTTACGAACAGGGCTCCTACGAGCAGTACTTC,CASSYEQGSYEQYF
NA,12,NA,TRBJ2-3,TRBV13,TGTGCCAGCAGCTATGACACAGATACGCAGTATTTT,CASSYDTDTQYF
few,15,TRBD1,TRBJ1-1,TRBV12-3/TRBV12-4,TGTGCCAGCAGTCTCAGGGGGATCCAGGGCACTGAAGCTTTCTTT,CASSLRGIQGTEAFF
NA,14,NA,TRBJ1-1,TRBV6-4,TGTGCCATCACCGCAACCGAACTGAACACTGAAGCTTTCTTT,CAITATELNTEAFF
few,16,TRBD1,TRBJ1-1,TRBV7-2,TGTGCCAGCAGCTTAGTTCCAGGGGGCATGAACACTGAAGCTTTCTTT,CASSLVPGGMNTEAFF
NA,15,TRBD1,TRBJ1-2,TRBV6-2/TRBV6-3,TGTGCCAGCAGAGCCACCGGGACAGGGAACTATGGCTACACCTTC,CASRATGTGNYGYTF